This T cell receptor beta chain is from a study of cytomegalovirus exposure and HLA in healthy donors. Study-wide results and caveats: Reports state that TCR beta sequences accurately predicted most subjects' HLA-A and HLA-B alleles.

A multiplex PCR was run with 60 Vbeta primers and 13 Jbeta primers. Here immunoSEQ multiplex PCR was the method, and the copy in TCRdb shows in-frame clones only, minus some. The sample lists about 180,000 clones, around four fifths occurring once. To note about this clone: Antigen: not known.

The CDR3 is made up of 15 amino acids. Germline-derived CDR1 and CDR2 are SEHNR and FQNEAQ (reference sequence). Trimming removed 6 bases at V and 0 bases at J, with 15 bases between. The genes are TRBV7-9 and TRBJ2-7; maybe TRBD1 (6 bases). The material sequenced was PBMCs. The TCR originated in a man aged 30 to 39 in good health and CMV-seronegative. The CDR3: CASRRSGQSSYEQYF. The CDR3 DNA reads TGTGCCAGCAGGCGGTCTGGACAGAGCTCCTACGAGCAGTACTTC.